The source of this T cell receptor (beta chain) is a study of T cell responses to AZD1222 COVID-19 vaccine. Findings and caveats of the study: The number of AZD1222 recipients seropositive at baseline was only 6 or 7. Spike-spanning, vaccine-associated CD4 TCRs were dominant at 160-218 and 743-854. Once two AZD1222 doses were given, Spike-specific TCR breadth and depth went up.

The method was immunoSEQ multiplex PCR; TCRdb's version includes in-frame clones alone and lacks a portion of them. The sample contains approximately 160,000 clones, roughly 89% of which appear only once. On this clone: What it binds is unknown.

This clonotype was obtained from an adult in good health. Here the sequenced sample was peripheral blood, taken on day 0 of AZD1222 vaccination.

Written as DNA, the CDR3 is TGTGCCAGCAGTGTTAACAGGGACCTATCTAACTATGGCTACACCTTC. Encoded protein: CASSVNRDLSNYGYTF. The chain is built from TRBV6-1 and TRBJ1-2; tentatively, D is TRBD1 (6 bases). Per the germline V gene, CDR1 is MNHNS and CDR2 is SASEGT. V shed 4 bases and J shed 0 bases, with 15 bases lying between them. The CDR3 has 16 residues.